The 20 T cell receptor beta chains below come from one sample, sequenced in a study of type 1 and type 2 diabetes patients. The PCR template was genomic DNA. Amplification of the beta chain CDR3 used 30 forward and 13 reverse multiplex primers. Each CDR3 protein is one row after TCRdb ran MiXCR on the multiplex PCR reads. The table records about 250,000 distinct CDR3 sequences, approximately 45% of them present only once. The sample comprised peripheral blood mononuclear cells (PBMCs). Receptors were obtained from a man aged 18-30 years with type 2 diabetes.

Notes on this clonotype: A junction end diverges from the germline sequence, so it may reflect a read error. J is TRBJ1-1 and V is TRBV12-3 or TRBV12-4; weak D call: TRBD1 (5 bases). The CDR3 totals 12 residues. The CDR3, as DNA: TGTGCCAGCAGTCTCCAGGGCACTGAAGCTTCCTTT. Protein product: CASSLQGTEASF.

The chain has TRBV7-3 and TRBJ2-5; the match to TRBD1 covers 8 bases. The CDR3 spans 13 residues. With 5 bases clipped from V and 4 bases from J, the junction kept 3 bases outside the gene matches. The germline V gene encodes CDR1 SGHTA and CDR2 FQGTGA. DNA of the CDR3: TGTGCCAGCAGCCCCGGACAGGGAGAGACCCAGTACTTC. It is translated as CASSPGQGETQYF.

This clonotype was counted between two and nine times. The chain recombines TRBV7-3 with TRBJ2-3, with a weak D call TRBD2 (6 bases). The CDR3 spans 16 residues. Trimming stripped 0 bases from V and 1 base from J, with 11 bases between. CDR1 is SGHTA, CDR2 FQGTGA, per germline. CDR3 loop: CASSLTGGGGTDTQYF. The CDR3 DNA is TGTGCCAGCAGCTTAACGGGGGGAGGAGGCACAGATACGCAGTATTTT.

This chain uses TRBV20-1 with TRBJ2-1; 7 bases align to TRBD1. The CDR3 extends over 13 amino acids. Per germline, CDR1 DFQATT and CDR2 SNEGSKA (reference sequence). V was pared by 5 bases and J by 0 bases, with 1 base of the junction left unmatched. The CDR3 nucleotides are TGCAGTGCTTACAGGGGCTCCTACAATGAGCAGTTCTTC. Encoded protein: CSAYRGSYNEQFF.

This clonotype has a count of ten or more. The chain uses TRBV15 and TRBJ1-4; 9 bases map to TRBD1. The CDR3 has 15 residues. The trim removed 3 bases at V and 10 bases at J, leaving 9 bases unmatched. Looked up from germline, CDR1 is LNHNV and CDR2 is YYDKDF (reference sequence). DNA for the CDR3: TGTGCCACCAGCAGTGACCGGGACAGGGTTGGAAAACTGTTTTTT. The encoded protein is CATSSDRDRVGKLFF.

The rearrangement links TRBV5-6 to TRBJ2-2; D remains ambiguous. V was clipped by 0 bases and J by 5 bases, with 11 bases between them. Germline loops: CDR1 SGHDT, CDR2 YYEEEE. This CDR3 is built from 15 residues. The CDR3 protein is CASSLVASITGELFF. In nucleotides, the CDR3 is TGTGCCAGCAGCTTGGTGGCCTCCATAACCGGGGAGCTGTTTTTT.

A few counts support this clonotype. CDR3 amino acids: CSVRGTATNEKLFF. Written as DNA, the CDR3 is TGCAGCGTTAGGGGGACTGCAACTAATGAAAAACTGTTTTTT. The chain has TRBV29-1 and TRBJ1-4; a possible D gene is TRBD1 (6 bases). The CDR3 sequence is 14 residues long. Germline V gene data show CDR1 as SQVTM and CDR2 as ANQGSEA. Trimming removed 5 bases at V and 0 bases at J, with 10 bases between.

The chain recombines TRBV15 with TRBJ2-2, with TRBD2 as a possible D gene (6 bases). This CDR3 is built from 15 residues. From germline, CDR1 is LNHNV and CDR2 YYDKDF (reference sequence). V lost 5 bases, J lost 7 bases, and 17 bases lay in between. The CDR3 nucleotides are TGTGCCACCAGCGATACAGGATCCGGGAGCGGGGAGCTGTTTTTT. It is translated as CATSDTGSGSGELFF.

This clonotype was detected a few times. This sequence joins TRBV5-1 and TRBJ2-3; 11 bases line up with TRBD2. Germline CDR1 and CDR2: SGHRS and YFSETQ. The V segment lost 0 bases and the J segment 5 bases; nucleotides outside the gene matches: 8. CDR3 size: 17 residues. CDR3 DNA: TGCGCCAGCAGCTTGGCGGCTAGCGGGAGGTTGGTAGATACGCAGTATTTT. It translates to CASSLAASGRLVDTQYF.

This clonotype has only a few counts. The chain employs TRBV19 and TRBJ1-2, with D perhaps TRBD1 (6 bases). Germline V gives CDR1 LNHDA, CDR2 SQIVND (reference sequence). The V and J ends lost 3 bases and 2 bases respectively, with 16 bases between them. This CDR3 spans 16 amino acids. Here the CDR3 DNA reads TGTGCCAGTAGTATGCTGTCTGGACAGATCAACTATGGCTACACCTTC. Translated, it gives CASSMLSGQINYGYTF.

The rearrangement joins TRBV27 to TRBJ1-5, with D hard to call. Germline V lookup: CDR1 MNHEY, CDR2 SMNVEV (reference sequence). Trimming pared 2 bases from V and 0 bases from J, leaving 5 bases between. CDR3 length: 14 amino acids. CDR3 sequence reads: CASSLLASNQPQHF. CDR3 nucleotide sequence: TGTGCCAGCAGTTTACTTGCTAGCAATCAGCCCCAGCATTTT.

This clonotype was seen a few times. The rearrangement joins TRBV19 to TRBJ2-2, with D unclear. Germline CDR1 LNHDA, CDR2 SQIVND (reference sequence). Trimming cost V 5 bases and J 3 bases, with 10 bases left between them. The CDR3 runs 14 residues. Here the CDR3 reads CASSRSAHTGELFF. The CDR3 nucleotides read TGTGCCAGTAGTCGCTCAGCACACACCGGGGAGCTGTTTTTT. Supplemented by reference TRBV19 and TRBJ2-2, the full variable domain reads DGGITQSPKYLFRKEGQNVTLSCEQNLNHDAMYWYRQDPGQGLRLIYYSQIVNDFQKGDIAEGYSVSREKKESFPLTVTSAQKNPTAFYLCASSRSAHTGELFFGEGSRLTVL.

In this sample, this clonotype turned up a few times. CDR3 amino acids: CATSDAQAYQPQHF. The CDR3, as DNA: TGTGCCACCAGTGATGCGCAGGCCTATCAGCCCCAGCATTTT. The chain carries TRBV24-1 and TRBJ1-5, with unresolved D. This CDR3 region has 14 residues. From germline, CDR1 is KGHDR and CDR2 SFDVKD. Deletions cut 3 bases from V and 5 bases from J, with 10 bases between.

This clonotype occurred many times. The rearrangement links TRBV10-3 to TRBJ1-2; D unresolved. V was trimmed by 3 bases and J by 1 base, leaving 9 bases between them. Germline CDR1 and CDR2: ENHRY and SYGVKD. This CDR3 has 14 residues. The CDR3 sequence is CAISDRWGNYGYTF. The CDR3 DNA reads as TGTGCCATCAGTGATAGGTGGGGTAACTATGGCTACACCTTC.

In DNA form, the CDR3 reads TGTGCCAGCAGACAAACAGGGGGCCGGACCCTTCGGGAGCAGTACTTC. Protein sequence: CASRQTGGRTLREQYF. This chain connects TRBV12-3 or TRBV12-4 to TRBJ2-7; 9 bases agree with TRBD1. The CDR3 is 16 amino acids. Trimming at V came to 6 bases and at J to 7 bases, leaving 16 bases not matched to a gene.

This clonotype was observed a few times. The gene calls are TRBV15 and TRBJ1-2; a possible D gene is TRBD1 (5 bases). In germline, CDR1 is LNHNV, CDR2 YYDKDF (reference sequence). The CDR3 sequence is 13 residues long. V was pared by 5 bases and J by 4 bases, with 11 bases between. This CDR3 reads CATSGGTGYGYTF. CDR3 bases: TGTGCCACCAGCGGGGGGACGGGCTATGGCTACACCTTC.

The V gene is TRBV27, the J gene TRBJ2-1; D might be TRBD2 (5 bases). The CDR3 has 13 amino acids. Germline V gives CDR1 MNHEY, CDR2 SMNVEV (reference sequence). With 2 bases removed from V and 9 bases from J, the gap between germline ends came to 11 bases. CDR3 nucleotides: TGTGCCAGCAGTTTAGGTCTGGGGAGTGAGCAGTTCTTC. Protein: CASSLGLGSEQFF.

A few counts support this clonotype. CDR3 in amino acids: CASSQGRGFGGYEQYF. CDR3 nucleotide sequence: TGCGCCAGCAGCCAAGGTAGAGGGTTTGGGGGCTACGAGCAGTACTTC. This chain joins TRBV4-1 and TRBJ2-7, with D perhaps given as TRBD1 or TRBD2 (5 bases each). The CDR3 contains 16 residues. Germline V gene sequence: CDR1 MGHRA, CDR2 YSYEKL. Trimming stripped 1 base from V and 3 bases from J, with 16 bases between.

The DNA of the CDR3 is TGTGCCAGCAGCTTAGTGACAGGGGGCGAGACCCAGTACTTC. Residues: CASSLVTGGETQYF. The rearrangement uses TRBV7-9 and TRBJ2-5; 10 bases match TRBD1. CDR1 and CDR2 from the germline V gene are SEHNR and FQNEAQ (reference sequence). Unmatched junction bases numbered 1, after V lost 1 base and J lost 5 bases. CDR3 length: 14 residues.

Of note for this clonotype: This may be a read error: a much more frequent sequence differs by one nucleotide. This sequence joins TRBV30 and TRBJ1-1; D not certain. The CDR3 is 11 amino acids. Germline CDR1 reads GTSNPN; CDR2 reads SVGIG (reference sequence). The CDR3 sequence: CARSVTTEAFF. The DNA for the CDR3 is TGTGCCCGGAGTGTAACCACTGAAGCTTTCTTT.